This entry features one T cell receptor (beta chain) sequence. The target antigen is unknown. This sample was included in a study of response to subunit inactivated influenza vaccine. Findings of the study overall: Authors suggested seasonal influenza vaccinations each recruit few new T cells.

MiXCR, applied by TCRdb to the RT-PCR reads, yields one record per CDR3 protein. The sample carries almost 250,000 distinct CDR3 sequences, about 12% recorded once. This CDR3 has 14 amino acids. The germline V gene encodes CDR1 SGHRS and CDR2 YFSETQ. V was shortened by 0 bases and J by 0 bases, with 6 bases between the two germline ends. The chain uses TRBV5-1 and TRBJ1-1; no firm D call. The sample was non-naive T cells sorted from PBMCs, taken 14 to 15 days before vaccination. The clonotype was recovered from a man aged 50 to 59 who received an inactivated influenza vaccine. The CDR3 bases are TGCGCCAGCAGCTTGGGAGCCTTGAACACTGAAGCTTTCTTT. The encoded protein is CASSLGALNTEAFF.